The 5 T cell receptor beta chains given below trace back to one sample, sequenced in a study of T cell responses to AZD1222 COVID-19 vaccine. The protocol was immunoSEQ multiplex PCR, while the TCRdb copy is restricted to in-frame clones and leaves out a portion. In the table there are more than 150,000 clones, 80% to 90% of which are singletons. The sample here was peripheral blood, taken on day 0 of MenACWY control vaccination. These receptors were taken from an adult in good health.

The chain couples TRBV28 to TRBJ2-3, with D tentatively TRBD1 (5 bases). CDR1 and CDR2 from the germline V gene are MDHEN and SYDVKM. The CDR3 is made up of 15 amino acids. The V gene lost 3 bases and the J gene lost 4 bases, with 14 bases spanning the gap. The CDR3: CASSFPGQGADTQYF. Here the CDR3 DNA reads TGTGCCAGCAGTTTCCCCGGCCAGGGTGCAGATACGCAGTATTTT.

V is TRBV6-6 and J is TRBJ2-1, with 7 bases that match TRBD1. Germline lookup yields CDR1 MNHNY and CDR2 SVGAGI (reference sequence). The CDR3 extends over 15 amino acids. Germline trimming cut 7 bases from V and 0 bases from J; bases unmatched to any gene: 6. CDR3 sequence: CASKMGQSSYNEQFF. The CDR3 nucleotides are TGTGCCAGCAAAATGGGACAGAGCTCCTACAATGAGCAGTTCTTC.

The chain is built from TRBV27 and TRBJ1-6; D is unresolved. In germline, CDR1 is MNHEY, CDR2 SMNVEV (reference sequence). The CDR3 consists of 15 residues. Trimming cost V 2 bases and J 0 bases, with 5 bases left between them. CDR3 in DNA: TGTGCCAGCAGTTTAGATAGCTCCTATAATTCACCCCTCCACTTT. Translating it yields CASSLDSSYNSPLHF.

The chain combines TRBV14 with TRBJ1-1; D is possibly TRBD1 (6 bases). The CDR3 contains 15 residues. CDR1 is SGHDN and CDR2 is FVKESK in the germline V gene. V was shortened by 3 bases and J by 5 bases, with 16 bases between the two germline ends. CDR3 nucleotide sequence: TGTGCCAGCAGCCACTCTACAGGGAGAGGGACTGAAGCTTTCTTT. Its protein is CASSHSTGRGTEAFF.

The chain combines TRBV5-1 with TRBJ2-2, with D unclear. The germline gives CDR1 SGHRS, CDR2 YFSETQ. This CDR3 spans 11 amino acids. V lost 5 bases, J lost 6 bases, and 5 bases lay in between. The DNA for the CDR3 is TGCGCCAGCAGTCGAGCCGGGGAGCTGTTTTTT. It translates to CASSRAGELFF.